Given below is one T cell receptor (beta chain) in context. Authors' processing steps: For nucleated cells, counts were estimated from reference gene primer amplification. Libraries were prepared by immunoSEQ multiplex PCR; TCRdb keeps only in-frame clonotypes and omits some of them. The V and J calls and the clone size are those of that table, but D and trimming were determined from the DNA. Seen here are approximately 360,000 clones, over 80% observed once, and the top ten hold 5% to 6%. The data stem from a study of blood T cell repertoires in COVID-19. The V end lost 0 bases, the J end lost 12 bases, and 14 bases lay between the germline ends. Germline assignment: CDR1 MRHNA and CDR2 SNTAGT. The CDR3 is made up of 14 amino acids. Adults between about 18 and 89 years of age took part from some 25 US areas. Assignments of participants to cohorts depended upon their own reported clinical history. Recovered participants had two consecutive negative NP/OP PCR tests, healthcare professional clearance, or symptom resolution.

The source is a woman aged 45-60 years who had recovered from COVID-19. The chain couples TRBV6-4 to TRBJ1-4; tentatively, D is TRBD1 (5 bases). Sequencing input: PBMCs or T cells enriched from blood (not recorded which). The CDR3 nucleotides read TGTGCCAGCAGTGACTCGCCCGGTCTAGGGGAACTGTTTTTT. The encoded protein is CASSDSPGLGELFF.